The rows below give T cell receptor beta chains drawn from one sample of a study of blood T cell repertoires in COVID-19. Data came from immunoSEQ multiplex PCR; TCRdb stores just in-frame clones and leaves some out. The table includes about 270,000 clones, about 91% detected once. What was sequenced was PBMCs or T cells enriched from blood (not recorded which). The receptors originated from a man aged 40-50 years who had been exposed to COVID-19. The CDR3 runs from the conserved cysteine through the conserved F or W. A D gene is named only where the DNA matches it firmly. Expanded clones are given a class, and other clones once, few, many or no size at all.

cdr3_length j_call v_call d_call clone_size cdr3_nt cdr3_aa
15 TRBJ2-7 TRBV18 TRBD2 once TGTGCCAGCTCACCTGCAAGGACGGGACTAGGAGAGCAGTACTTC CASSPARTGLGEQYF
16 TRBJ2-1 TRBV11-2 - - TGTGCCAGCAGCTTACTTTTGCGGGACTCCTACAATGAGCAGTTCTTC CASSLLLRDSYNEQFF
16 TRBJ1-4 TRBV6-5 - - TGTGCCAGCAGTTACTCCGGACAGTCAACTAATGAAAAACTGTTTTTT CASSYSGQSTNEKLFF
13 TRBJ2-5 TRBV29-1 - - TGCAGCGTCGCGCGGGAATATAAAGAGACCCAGTACTTC CSVAREYKETQYF
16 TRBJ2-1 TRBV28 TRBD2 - TGTGCCAGCAGTTTCTCCTTAGCGGGAGCCTACAATGAGCAGTTCTTC CASSFSLAGAYNEQFF
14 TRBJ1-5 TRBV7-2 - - TGTGCCAGCAGCTTAGATCGGGGGTCGTGGCCCCAGCATTTT CASSLDRGSWPQHF
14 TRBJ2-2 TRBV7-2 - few TGTGCCAGCAGCTTAAACTCGTCGCCCGGGGAGCTGTTTTTT CASSLNSSPGELFF
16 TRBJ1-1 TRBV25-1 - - TGTGCCAGCTCTACCATTCCAGGAAATTCGAACACTGAAGCTTTCTTT CASSTIPGNSNTEAFF
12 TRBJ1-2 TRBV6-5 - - TGTGCCAGTTCTGGGGGGTCATTCCTCTACACCTTC CASSGGSFLYTF
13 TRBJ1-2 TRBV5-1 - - TGCGCCAGCAGCTCGGACAGCAACTATGGCTACACCTTC CASSSDSNYGYTF
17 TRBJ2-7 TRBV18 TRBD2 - TGTGCCAGCTCACCCCCCCGGGGGGGGGACGCTTACTACGAGCAGTACTTC CASSPPRGGDAYYEQYF
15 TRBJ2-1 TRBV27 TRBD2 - TGTGCCAGCACCGTCAGCGGGAGGGTAGACAATGAGCAGTTCTTC CASTVSGRVDNEQFF
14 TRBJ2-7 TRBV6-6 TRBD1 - TGTGCCAGCAGAGCACAGGGGGCGCCGGGAGAGCAGTACTTC CASRAQGAPGEQYF
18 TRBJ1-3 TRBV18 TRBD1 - TGTGCCAGCTCACCAAACAACAGGGGGCTCAGCTCTGGAAACACCATATATTTT CASSPNNRGLSSGNTIYF
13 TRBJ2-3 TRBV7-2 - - TGTGCCAGCAGCGCCCGGTCGACAGATACGCAGTATTTT CASSARSTDTQYF
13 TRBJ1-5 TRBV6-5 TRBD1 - TGTGCCAGCAGCAGGGGGATCAATCAGCCCCAGCATTTT CASSRGINQPQHF
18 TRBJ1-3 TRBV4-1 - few TGCGCCAGCAGCCAAGCCCCCCCCGAGGCGGGTTCTGGAAACACCATATATTTT CASSQAPPEAGSGNTIYF
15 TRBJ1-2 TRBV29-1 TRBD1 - TGCAATCACCGGGACAGGGGACTATACTTCTATGGCTACACCTTC CNHRDRGLYFYGYTF
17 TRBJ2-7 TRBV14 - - TGTGCCAGCAGACCAACTATTCGGTTGGGTTTCTCCTACGAGCAGTACTTC CASRPTIRLGFSYEQYF
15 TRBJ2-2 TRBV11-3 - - TGTGCCAGCAGCTTAGTCCAGGGTCACACCGGGGAGCTGTTTTTT CASSLVQGHTGELFF
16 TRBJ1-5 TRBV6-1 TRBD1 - TGTGCCAGCAGTGAAGCGTTGCGGGGAACAGGGGAGCCCCAGCATTTT CASSEALRGTGEPQHF
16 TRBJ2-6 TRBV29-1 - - TGCAGCGTTGAAGATCGGGGGGCGCAGGGGGCCAACGTCCTGACTTTC CSVEDRGAQGANVLTF
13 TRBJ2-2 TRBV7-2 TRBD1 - TGTGCCAGCAGCCTGACAGGGACCGGGGAGCTGTTTTTT CASSLTGTGELFF
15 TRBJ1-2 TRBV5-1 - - TGCGCCAGCAGCTTGAGTCAGGAAATTCTGCATGGCTACACCTTC CASSLSQEILHGYTF
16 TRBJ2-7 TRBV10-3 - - TGTGCCATCAGTGAGTCGGCTCACAGGAGTAACTACGAGCAGTACTTC CAISESAHRSNYEQYF
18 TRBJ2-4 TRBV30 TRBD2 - TGTGCCTGGAGTGTAATCTCGGGAGGAGACCTAGCCAAAAACATTCAGTACTTC CAWSVISGGDLAKNIQYF
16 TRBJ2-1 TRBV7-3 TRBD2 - TGTGCCAGCAGCTTACTAGCGGGAGGGCCCAACAATGAGCAGTTCTTC CASSLLAGGPNNEQFF
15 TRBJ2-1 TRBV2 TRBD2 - TGTGCCAGCAGCCGGACTAGCGGGAGTTGGAATGAGCAGTTCTTC CASSRTSGSWNEQFF
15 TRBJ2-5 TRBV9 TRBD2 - TGTGCCAGCAGCGCGGGAGGAAAGGCAATGGAGACCCAGTACTTC CASSAGGKAMETQYF
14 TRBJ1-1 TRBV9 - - TGTGCCAGCGACGGTGGGGGCGGAAACACTGAAGCTTTCTTT CASDGGGGNTEAFF